The 13 T cell receptor beta chains below come from one sample, sequenced in a study of cytotoxic CD8 clonotypes in ibrutinib-treated CLL. Clones were sequenced by immunoSEQ multiplex PCR, and TCRdb holds only the in-frame ones, with some missing. The table shows 200,000 or so clones, with about four fifths occurring only once. The sample in question was PBMCs, obtained after 12 months of ibrutinib treatment. Every receptor here comes from a human donor with chronic lymphocytic leukemia.

The chain couples TRBV27 to TRBJ1-2, with D unclear. The CDR3 has 16 residues. CDR1 is MNHEY, CDR2 SMNVEV, per germline (reference sequence). V shed 8 bases and J shed 0 bases, with 19 bases lying between them. CDR3 sequence reads: CASASTSLPANYGYTF. As DNA, the CDR3 is TGTGCCAGCGCCAGCACCTCCCTCCCCGCTAACTATGGCTACACCTTC.

This clone occurred a few times. This chain uses TRBV7-9 with TRBJ2-7; a weak D match, TRBD1 (6 bases). The CDR3 is 15 residues long. Germline V gene lookup returns CDR1 SEHNR and CDR2 FQNEAQ (reference sequence). The V end lost 4 bases, the J end lost 3 bases, and 16 bases lay between the germline ends. The CDR3 DNA reads as TGTGCCAGCAGCTCTTCAGGGGTTAGTTACTACGAGCAGTACTTC. It translates to CASSSSGVSYYEQYF.

Written as DNA, the CDR3 is TGTGCCAGCAGCTTGGCTGCGACTAGCCGCACAGATACGCAGTATTTT. Amino acids: CASSLAATSRTDTQYF. The rearrangement links TRBV5-8 to TRBJ2-3; the match to TRBD2 covers 7 bases. The CDR3 is 16 residues long. Germline trimming cut 0 bases from V and 1 base from J; bases unmatched to any gene: 5. Germline V gene lookup returns CDR1 SGHTS and CDR2 YDEGEE.

The V gene is TRBV5-1, the J gene TRBJ2-5, with D unclear. The CDR3 sequence is 13 residues long. Germline lookup yields CDR1 SGHRS and CDR2 YFSETQ. V dropped 0 bases and J dropped 1 base, with 4 bases sitting between them. DNA for the CDR3: TGCGCCAGCAGCTTGGCCCCCCAAGAGACCCAGTACTTC. Amino acid sequence: CASSLAPQETQYF.

The rearrangement links TRBV5-1 to TRBJ1-6; D is unclear. Germline CDR1 is SGHRS and CDR2 is YFSETQ. Trimming took off 3 bases at V and 5 bases at J, with 18 bases between the two ends. CDR3 length equals 17 residues. The CDR3 loop reads CASSYEPTGINNSPLHF. CDR3 DNA sequence: TGCGCCAGCAGCTACGAGCCGACCGGGATAAATAATTCACCCCTCCACTTT.

The genes are TRBV29-1 and TRBJ1-4; no clear D. Per germline, CDR1 SQVTM and CDR2 ANQGSEA. This CDR3 has 13 amino acids. Deletions cut 4 bases from V and 4 bases from J, with 10 bases between. The CDR3, as DNA: TGCAGCGTTGGGGTCGGGAGTAATGAAAAACTGTTTTTT. It encodes CSVGVGSNEKLFF.

The chain links TRBV7-9 to TRBJ1-1; tentatively, D is TRBD1 (5 bases). V lost 4 bases, J lost 0 bases, and 12 bases lay in between. The length of the CDR3 is 15 residues. Germline-derived CDR1 and CDR2 are SEHNR and FQNEAQ (reference sequence). The DNA of the CDR3 is TGTGCCAGCAGCTCCCCGACAGATATGAACACTGAAGCTTTCTTT. Translation gives CASSSPTDMNTEAFF.

Written as DNA, the CDR3 is TGTGCCAGCACCCGTTCAGGGACCTACACCTTC. It is translated as CASTRSGTYTF. The rearrangement joins TRBV7-3 to TRBJ1-2; D might be TRBD1 (5 bases). Germline CDR1 SGHTA, CDR2 FQGTGA. The CDR3 spans 11 residues. Between the trimmed V and J ends, which lost 7 bases and 10 bases, there was a span of 13 bases.

CDR3 sequence reads: CAWDRIAGQETQYF. DNA for the CDR3: TGTGCCTGGGATCGTATAGCGGGCCAAGAGACCCAGTACTTC. This sequence joins TRBV30 and TRBJ2-5, with TRBD2 matching over 7 bases. The ends lost 5 bases at V and 1 base at J; junction bases unmatched: 7. The CDR3 consists of 14 residues. Germline V gene sequence: CDR1 GTSNPN, CDR2 SVGIG (reference sequence).

The chain links TRBV6-5 to TRBJ2-3, with D possibly called TRBD1 or TRBD2 (5 bases each). V was clipped by 6 bases and J by 0 bases, with 10 bases between them. Germline V gene sequence: CDR1 MNHEY, CDR2 SVGAGI. This CDR3 is 14 amino acids long. The CDR3 DNA follows: TGTGCCAGCAGGGGACGAACTAGCACAGATACGCAGTATTTT. Its translation: CASRGRTSTDTQYF.

The chain couples TRBV10-1 to TRBJ2-7; D gene uncertain. The V end lost 2 bases, the J end lost 7 bases, and 15 bases lay between the germline ends. The CDR3 totals 14 residues. Per germline, CDR1 WNHNN and CDR2 SYGVQD (reference sequence). The chain's CDR3 is CASSEASYLREQYF. The CDR3 bases are TGCGCCAGCAGTGAGGCGTCTTACCTACGGGAGCAGTACTTC.

The gene calls are TRBV28 and TRBJ2-6; TRBD1 agrees at 7 bases. With V trimmed by 7 bases and J by 0 bases, 6 bases remained unmatched. The CDR3 has 16 residues. Per germline, CDR1 MDHEN and CDR2 SYDVKM. CDR3 in amino acids: CASTGTAISGANVLTF. Here the CDR3 DNA reads TGTGCCAGCACCGGGACAGCGATCTCTGGGGCCAACGTCCTGACTTTC.

The rearrangement links TRBV6-5 to TRBJ2-7; 7 bases agree with TRBD2. The CDR3 is 12 amino acids. Trimming removed 10 bases from V and 6 bases from J; junction bases left unmatched: 9. In germline, CDR1 is MNHEY, CDR2 SVGAGI. CDR3 sequence reads: CATRFPGGEQYF. In nucleotides, the CDR3 is TGTGCCACCAGATTCCCGGGAGGCGAGCAGTACTTC.